These 22 T cell receptor delta chains came from one sample sequenced in a study of γδ T cells in repeated Plasmodium falciparum infection. TCRdb reran clone calling via CATT on the multiplex PCR reads. This sample has 85,000 to 95,000 delta-chain clones, with more than 1.4% found just once. Vgamma9/Vdelta2+ and Vdelta2-negative gammadelta T cells were flow-sorted from PBMC for bulk sequencing. Sequencing used gamma-delta T cells from blood. The receptors originated from a pool of human donors (malaria-infected and uninfected, not separated).

This clone was counted a few times. The protein TCRdb gives is from a much larger clone and does not agree with this DNA's translation at residue 13, likely a read error; the protein shown here comes from the DNA. This chain connects TRDV2 to TRDJ3; D might be TRDD3 (6 bases). The length of the CDR3 is 18 residues. Germline CDR1 reads GEAIGNYY; CDR2 reads EKD. CDR3 coding DNA: TGTGCCTGTGACACCGTGGATACTAGGTCCTGGGACGCCCGACAGATGTTTTTC. Its translation: CACDTVDTRSWDARQMFF.

About this clone itself: TCRdb pairs this DNA with a much larger clone's protein that differs at residue 9, likely a read error; the protein shown was translated from the DNA. The chain has TRDV1 and TRDJ1, with 12 bases that match TRDD3. The J gene, not given by TCRdb, was assigned here from a germline match of the nucleotide sequence. The CDR3 spans 21 residues. CDR1 and CDR2 from the germline V gene are TSWWSYY and QGS. With 3 bases clipped from V and 1 base from J, the junction kept 18 bases outside the gene matches. For the CDR3, the DNA is TGTGCTCTTGGGGACCCCCCTAGAAGGCTGGGGGATACGATGCGCACCGATAAACTCATCTTT. Protein: CALGDPPRRLGDTMRTDKLIF.

About this clone itself: One base separates it from a far larger clone, so it is likely a read error. Other DNA sequences in this sample translate to the same CDR3. The chain is built from TRDV1 and TRDJ1; 9 positions match TRDD3. No J segment appears in TCRdb, so it was assigned here by matching the sequence to germline. This CDR3 contains 25 residues. Germline CDR1 and CDR2: TSWWSYY and QGS. The V and J ends lost 0 bases and 5 bases, in that order; junction bases with no gene match: 34. In nucleotides, the CDR3 is TGTGCTCTTGGGGAACTATGGGCGTTCCTACGTTCCACTGGGGGAAAACAGGGGGAGGCTGATAAACTCATCTTT. Translation gives CALGELWAFLRSTGGKQGEADKLIF.

This clone has a handful of counts. TCRdb shows a much larger clone's protein in place of this DNA's translation, and the two differ at residue 3, likely through a read error; the protein shown is translated from the DNA. The V and J genes are TRDV2 and TRDJ2, with 10 bases that match TRDD3. Germline loops: CDR1 GEAIGNYY, CDR2 EKD. This CDR3 is built from 14 residues. Trimming took 8 bases from V and 5 from J; bases not matched to a gene: 7. The CDR3 bases are TGTGCCTTTGATCCACTGGGGGATACAGCACAACTCTTCTTT. It yields the protein CAFDPLGDTAQLFF.

This clone was seen repeatedly, ten times or more. It differs at one base from a far larger clone, so likely a read error. Other DNA sequences of this sample code for an identical CDR3. The chain carries TRDV2 and TRDJ1, with D tentatively TRDD2 (9 bases). TCRdb is silent on the J gene; assignment here came from matching the DNA to germline. Germline CDR1 and CDR2: GEAIGNYY and EKD. The CDR3 extends over 19 amino acids. The chain's CDR3 is CACDIVLPTGDTHTDKLIF. The CDR3 nucleotides are TGCGCCTGTGACATTGTCCTTCCTACCGGGGATACCCACACCGATAAACTCATCTTT.

Concerning this clone itself: A far bigger clonotype differs at one base, so this is likely a read error. Additional DNA sequences in this sample encode the identical CDR3. The chain carries TRDV2 and TRDJ1; D is unclear. Here the J gene was assigned by germline matching of the DNA, as TCRdb has none. CDR1 GEAIGNYY and CDR2 EKD come from the germline V gene. The CDR3 runs 21 residues. V was cut by 3 bases and J by 3 bases, with 34 bases left in between. CDR3 bases: TGTGCCTGTGACCCCCTCGGATCAGCATTAGCTCCGACTGAAGAAGCCGATAAACTCATCTTT. This translates into CACDPLGSALAPTEEADKLIF.

In the case of this clone: For this DNA, TCRdb reports the protein of a much larger clone, which diverges at residue 3, most likely from a read error; the protein presented here is translated directly from the DNA. V usage is TRDV2 and J usage is TRDJ1; maybe TRDD3 (6 bases). In the absence of a J gene in TCRdb, the DNA was matched to germline to assign it here. Germline V gene lookup returns CDR1 GEAIGNYY and CDR2 EKD. This CDR3 comprises 15 residues. The CDR3 nucleotides are TGTGCCCGTGACTCTCTGGGGATTAACACCGATAAACTCATCTTT. Its protein is CARDSLGINTDKLIF.

This clone came up many times. This likely stems from a read error, as it lies one base from a far larger clone. The sample has other DNA sequences that encode this CDR3 too. The V call is TRDV3, the J call TRDJ1, with unresolved D. CDR3 length: 17 amino acids. CDR1 is TVYSNPD, CDR2 GDNSRS, per germline (reference sequence). The CDR3 bases are TGCGCCTTTAGTTGGAGTCTTCGGGTCTGGTACACCGATAAACTCATCTTT. Protein sequence: CAFSWSLRVWYTDKLIF.

Remarks on this clone: TCRdb shows a much larger clone's protein in place of this DNA's translation, and the two differ at residue 5, likely through a read error; the protein shown is translated from the DNA. J is TRDJ1 and V is TRDV1, with D perhaps matching TRDD3 (5 bases). The V end lost 9 bases, the J end lost 0 bases, and 11 bases lay between the germline ends. From germline, CDR1 is TSWWSYY and CDR2 QGS. The CDR3 totals 13 residues. CDR3 sequence: CALWAPYTDKLIF. In DNA form, the CDR3 reads TGTGCTCTCTGGGCCCCGTACACCGATAAACTCATCTTT.

A remark on this clone: TCRdb has a much larger clone's protein, which differs at residue 19 from the translation of this DNA, likely because of a read error; what is shown is the protein translated from the DNA. This chain uses TRDV1 with TRDJ1; D remains unclear. No J gene was available from TCRdb, and it was assigned here by a germline match of the DNA. Germline loops: CDR1 TSWWSYY, CDR2 QGS. The CDR3 is 22 residues long. This chain's CDR3 is CALGLLYSHALAVLKYTDRLIF. The CDR3 DNA reads TGTGCTCTTGGGCTTTTATACTCACACGCTCTTGCAGTTTTAAAGTACACCGATAGACTCATCTTT.

This clone was seen only a few times. For this DNA, TCRdb reports the protein of a much larger clone, which diverges at residue 3, most likely from a read error; the protein presented here is translated directly from the DNA. The rearrangement uses TRDV2 and TRDJ1; D may be TRDD3 (5 bases). TCRdb offers no J gene call, so here the DNA was matched to germline to obtain one. CDR1 and CDR2 from the germline V gene are GEAIGNYY and EKD. Between the trimmed V and J ends, which lost 9 bases and 0 bases, there was a span of 25 bases. The CDR3 contains 17 residues. In DNA form, the CDR3 reads TGTGCCCGTGGGGCCTTTAGGGGACGGGAGTACACCGATAAACTCATCTTT. It translates to CARGAFRGREYTDKLIF.

The J gene is TRDJ1, the V gene TRDV1, with D perhaps TRDD3 (6 bases). No J segment appears in TCRdb, so it was assigned here by matching the sequence to germline. V lost 1 base and J 0 bases, leaving 21 bases between the germline ends. Germline V gene sequence: CDR1 TSWWSYY, CDR2 QGS. The CDR3 length is 19 residues. The CDR3 region is CALGEPPRYARLYTDKLIF. Written as DNA, the CDR3 is TGTGCTCTTGGGGAACCCCCTCGATACGCTCGCCTGTACACCGATAAACTCATCTTT.

To note about this clone: The protein TCRdb gives is from a much larger clone and does not agree with this DNA's translation at residue 15, likely a read error; the protein shown here comes from the DNA. The chain recombines TRDV1 with TRDJ1; TRDD3 aligns across 10 bases. The J gene was missing in TCRdb and was found by matching the end of the DNA to germline. Germline V CDR1 and CDR2: TSWWSYY, QGS. With 3 bases clipped from V and 0 bases from J, the junction kept 25 bases outside the gene matches. CDR3 size: 23 residues. Written as DNA, the CDR3 is TGTGCTCTTGGGGAGATTCCTAGACATTTCGTACTGGGGGATGCTCCGTACACCGATAAACTCATCTTT. This sequence encodes CALGEIPRHFVLGDAPYTDKLIF.

This clone was found many times. The V call is TRDV1, the J call TRDJ2; 8 bases fit TRDD3. Germline values: CDR1 TSWWSYY, CDR2 QGS. V shed 2 bases and J 0 bases; nucleotides not matched to a gene: 14. The CDR3 consists of 20 residues. DNA of the CDR3: TGTGCTCTTGGGGAAATAAGAGGAAGTACTGGGGGCACTTTGACAGCACAACTCTTCTTT. Translation gives CALGEIRGSTGGTLTAQLFF.

With regard to this clone: This probably arose from a read error, given a far larger clone one base away. The same CDR3 is also encoded by other DNA sequences in this sample. The J gene is TRDJ3, the V gene TRDV2, with a possible D match to TRDD2 (6 bases). The CDR3 length is 21 residues. Germline V gives CDR1 GEAIGNYY, CDR2 EKD. CDR3 bases: TGTGCCTGCGACACCTTCCATCTGACTGGTGGGTTCGCCTGGGACACCCGACAGATGTTTTTC. It is translated as CACDTFHLTGGFAWDTRQMFF.

This clone is termed medium-sized (0.01 to 0.1%). Distinct nucleotide sequences in the sample also encode this CDR3. DNA for the CDR3: TGTGCCTGTGACACCAAACTTCCTACAAGTACTGGGGAACTTCCCCCCTCCTGCGATAAAGCCACCGATAAACTCATCTTT. Its protein is CACDTKLPTSTGELPPSCDKATDKLIF. This chain uses TRDV2 with TRDJ1; a possible D gene is TRDD2 (8 bases). Germline V gene sequence: CDR1 GEAIGNYY, CDR2 EKD. The ends were cut back, 0 bases at V and 1 base at J, with 47 bases in the middle. CDR3 length: 27 amino acids.

In this sample, this clone turned up a few times. TCRdb has a much larger clone's protein, which differs at residue 12 from the translation of this DNA, likely because of a read error; what is shown is the protein translated from the DNA. This chain uses TRDV2 with TRDJ1, with D uncertain. TCRdb is silent on the J gene; assignment here came from matching the DNA to germline. Germline V gives CDR1 GEAIGNYY, CDR2 EKD. This CDR3 contains 16 residues. Trimming stripped 3 bases from V and 6 bases from J, with 22 bases between. CDR3 nucleotides: TGTGCCTGTGACCCAATTGGAATCACTTTGGCCAATAAACTCATCTTT. It translates to CACDPIGITLANKLIF.

This clone has just a few counts. TCRdb pairs this DNA with a much larger clone's protein that differs at residue 23, likely a read error; the protein shown was translated from the DNA. J gene calling gave no result, while the V gene is TRDV1; TRDD3 reflects the table's D call only, with no check against the DNA. Germline CDR1 is TSWWSYY and CDR2 is QGS. The CDR3 runs 24 residues. The CDR3 nucleotides read TGTGCTCTTGGGGAACAACCCTGTACTGGGATCCGTCGTTTCGGGATCAAGTACACCGATAAACTCACCTTT. Translation: CALGEQPCTGIRRFGIKYTDKLTF.

Note on this clone: The TCRdb protein comes from a much larger clone and disagrees with this DNA's translation at residue 19, likely due to a read error; the protein given here is derived from the DNA. TRDV1 is the V gene, and the J gene was not called. There are 21 residues in the CDR3. Germline CDR1 reads TSWWSYY; CDR2 reads QGS. CDR3 protein: CALGVQGWLLLRTSYTDKPIF. The CDR3 DNA follows: TGTGCTCTTGGGGTTCAAGGGTGGCTCCTACTTCGTACTTCGTACACCGATAAACCCATCTTT.

The V and J genes are TRDV2 and TRDJ1; unclear D gene. Assignment of the J gene here rests on matching the DNA to germline, because TCRdb gives none. The germline V and J ends were trimmed by 5 bases and 3 bases, with 27 bases remaining between them. The CDR3 loop spans 18 amino acids. Germline V CDR1 and CDR2: GEAIGNYY, EKD. CDR3 DNA: TGTGCCTGTGTCCCCCTGGAGGGTCCCGCAACGTCCCCCGATAAACTCATCTTT. Protein sequence: CACVPLEGPATSPDKLIF.

This clone has only a few counts. The protein TCRdb lists belongs to a much larger clone and differs from this DNA's translation at residue 13, which points to a read error; the protein shown is made from the DNA. The rearrangement links TRDV1 to TRDJ1; maybe TRDD2 (5 bases). This CDR3 region has 15 residues. CDR1 and CDR2 (germline): TSWWSYY, QGS. The CDR3 protein is CALGAPTRYTDKPIF. The DNA of the CDR3 is TGTGCTCTTGGGGCCCCTACGAGGTACACCGATAAACCCATCTTT.

Notes on this clone: A far larger clone differs by one base, so this is likely a read error. Other DNA sequences from this sample encode an identical CDR3 as well. The chain combines TRDV1 with TRDJ1; TRDD3 aligns across 9 bases. The J gene, missing from TCRdb, was assigned here through DNA to germline matching. CDR1 and CDR2 from the germline V gene are TSWWSYY and QGS. The CDR3 loop spans 18 amino acids. The CDR3 DNA reads as TGTGCTCTTGGCGAACTGTCCTACTGGGGGACCCCCTATAGTAAACTCATCTTT. It translates to CALGELSYWGTPYSKLIF.